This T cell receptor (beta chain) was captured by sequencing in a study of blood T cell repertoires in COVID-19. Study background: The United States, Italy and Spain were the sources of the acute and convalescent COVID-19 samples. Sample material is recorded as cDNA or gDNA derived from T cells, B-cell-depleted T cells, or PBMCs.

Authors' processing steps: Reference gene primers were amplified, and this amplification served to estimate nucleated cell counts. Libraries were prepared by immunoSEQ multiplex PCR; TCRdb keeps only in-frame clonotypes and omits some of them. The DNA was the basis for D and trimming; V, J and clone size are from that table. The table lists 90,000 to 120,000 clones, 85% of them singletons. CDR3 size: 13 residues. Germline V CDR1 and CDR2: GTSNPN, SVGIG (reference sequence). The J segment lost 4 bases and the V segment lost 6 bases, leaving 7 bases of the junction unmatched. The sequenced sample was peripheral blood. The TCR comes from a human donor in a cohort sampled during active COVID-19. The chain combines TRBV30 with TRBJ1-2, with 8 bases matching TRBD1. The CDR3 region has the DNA TGTGCCTGCGAGACAGGGGAGGGCTATGGCTACACCTTC. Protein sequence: CACETGEGYGYTF.